This T cell receptor beta chain was recovered during a study of a mutant IDH1 vaccine in newly diagnosed glioma. Study findings and constraints: There seemed to be no relation between pseudoprogression and changes in top peripheral T cell clonotypes.

Sample time point: week 47, end of study. Vaccinated patients received 300 ug of mutant IDH1 20-mer peptide per dose, with topical imiquimod. In regard to this clone: What it recognizes is unknown.

Produced via immunoSEQ multiplex PCR; TCRdb's table is partial and in-frame only. This sample carries some 56,000 clones, approximately 71% of them seen once, and the ten largest clones take approximately 5.3%. This material consisted of PBMCs, taken from a glioma patient whose treatment included an IDH1 peptide vaccine. The sequence came from a man in his forties or fifties with glioma.

CDR3 DNA: TGTGCCAGCAGCTTAACGTACTCCTACGAGCAGTACTTC. Its translation: CASSLTYSYEQYF. V and J are TRBV7-2 and TRBJ2-7; D is unclear. CDR3 length: 13 amino acids. CDR1 SGHTA and CDR2 FQGNSA come from the germline V gene. The V end lost 2 bases, the J end lost 0 bases, and 5 bases lay between the germline ends.